The following is a T cell receptor beta chain sequence with its context. This clone was counted between two and nine times. Its antigen has not been determined. The sample holds no much larger clone one base away, and base qualities are not on file. This specimen comes from a study of blood T cell repertoires in COVID-19 (dated by TCRdb to the early 2020s). Broadly, across the study: The collaborator samples originated in the United States, Italy and Spain and spanned the acute and convalescent phases of COVID-19. The prospective study material was composed of cDNA or gDNA derived from T cells, B-cell-depleted T cells, or PBMCs. Deeply sampled blood TCRbeta repertoires from subjects exposed to, actively infected with, or recovered from COVID-19 were included in the dataset. Samples were obtained from the ongoing ImmuneRACE study (first 160 participants) and from approximately 1,200 subjects provided by 6 global collaborators. A freely available public database, intended as a resource for researchers studying the immune response to SARS-CoV-2, is where the repertoires were released. Where HLA class I and class II types were available, the types were taken from metadata supplied by the sample provider, not from assay-based typing. Nearly every sample came with metadata listing a de-identified subject ID, COVID-19 status, age in years and sex.

For this chain, trimming is 6 bases at the V end and 5 bases at the J end, and the number of junction bases without a gene match is 2. The CDR3 has 14 amino acids, counting the end cysteine and phenylalanine. Of the read, only the CDR3 DNA is kept; its 42 bases are in frame from base 1. CDR1 is given as SGHTA and CDR2 as FQGNSA, both from the germline V gene. In Seattle, one collaborating source enrolled patients while the infection was active and tracked those patients longitudinally over the course of disease. Each collaborating institution followed its own protocols to collect whole blood in K2EDTA tubes. For TCRbeta analysis, collaborators shipped samples as frozen whole blood, isolated PBMCs, or DNA extracted from either of those sample types. TCRbeta CDR3 regions were amplified from genomic DNA using the immunoSEQ Assay, a bias-controlled multiplex PCR. In the original analysis: The number of nucleated cells in each sample was estimated from the amplification of reference gene primers within the assay. To quantify the absolute abundance of each unique TCRbeta CDR3 rearrangement, sequence reads were collapsed and filtered. For each sample, productive Simpson clonality was calculated as the square root of Simpson's diversity index over productive rearrangements. TCRdb retrieved this table from immuneACCESS and kept in-frame rearrangements only. Not all clones are present; in checked studies, unresolved V genes account for under half, and no reason is known for the remainder. D and trimming were read from the DNA, whereas the V and J calls and clone size are those reported in that table. A total of 250,000 or so clones appear in this sample, around 88% of them only once. The ten top clones hold just under 6.5% of the sample.

The study at large found these results: The quantity of clinical and demographic metadata differed by source and by participant and was supplied without curation.

The sequence came from a woman in her thirties with COVID-19, enrolled during active disease. Recombination connected TRBV7-2 to TRBJ2-2; 11 bases in the middle match TRBD2. The specimen sequenced was peripheral blood. The base sequence is TGTGCCAGCAGGATAGCGGGGGGGACCGGGGAGCTGTTTTTT. Protein translation: CASRIAGGTGELFF.